These 19 T cell receptor beta chains came from one sample sequenced in a study of long-term antiretroviral therapy in people with HIV (dated 2022 in TCRdb). The immunoSEQ hsTCRB v3.0 assay was used at survey level resolution to sequence the TRB variable region. TCRdb retrieved this table from immuneACCESS and kept in-frame rearrangements only. Not all clones are present; in checked studies, unresolved V genes account for under half, and no reason is known for the remainder. The table for this sample lists about 12,000 clones; 83% of them were counted only once. Roughly 17% of the sample goes to the ten largest clones. The sample here was unsorted PBMCs, taken 3.4 years after starting antiretroviral therapy. Receptor source: a middle-aged man with HIV.

The J gene is TRBJ2-7, the V gene TRBV30, with 9 bases fitting TRBD1. Germline-derived CDR1 and CDR2 are GTSNPN and SVGIG (reference sequence). This CDR3 contains 12 residues. V lost 5 bases to trimming and J lost 3 bases; unmatched junction nucleotides: 2. The CDR3 region is CAWGDRVYEQYF. Written as DNA, the CDR3 is TGTGCCTGGGGGGACAGGGTCTACGAGCAGTACTTC.

In nucleotides, the CDR3 is TGTGCCAGCAGCACTAGCGGCTACAATGAGCAGTTCTTC. Protein product: CASSTSGYNEQFF. V gene TRBV13 combines with J gene TRBJ2-1; 8 bases map to TRBD2. Looked up from germline, CDR1 is PRHDT and CDR2 is FYEKMQ (reference sequence). This CDR3 spans 13 amino acids. V was pared by 5 bases and J by 3 bases, with 0 bases of the junction left unmatched. Based on the CDR3 plus reference TRBV13 and TRBJ2-1, the full variable domain is AAGVIQSPRHLIKEKRETATLKCYPIPRHDTVYWYQQGPGQDPQFLISFYEKMQSDKGSIPDRFSAQQFSDYHSELNMSSLELGDSALYFCASSTSGYNEQFFGPGTRLTVL.

Concerning this clone: At one of its ends the junction is not consistent with the germline gene, which may arise from a read error. This CDR3 reads CASSKDTASYEQYF. The CDR3 DNA is TGCGCCAGCAGCAAAGACACTGCTTCCTACGAGCAGTACTTC. V usage is TRBV4-1 and J usage is TRBJ2-7, with D hard to call. Germline-derived CDR1 and CDR2 are MGHRA and YSYEKL. CDR3 length: 14 residues.

This chain links TRBV18 with TRBJ2-7, with D possibly being TRBD1 (5 bases). Germline V gene sequence: CDR1 KGHSH, CDR2 LQKENI. The CDR3 covers 14 residues. Trimming shortened V by 3 bases and J by 12 bases, and 21 bases separated the two germline ends. CDR3 DNA sequence: TGTGCCAGCTCACCCTCCCTCGACAGCTTGCCGCTGTACTTC. Translating gives CASSPSLDSLPLYF.

There are a few counts of this clone. The chain carries TRBV28 and TRBJ1-2; D is unresolved. The CDR3 extends over 11 amino acids. The V gene lost 5 bases and the J gene lost 6 bases, with 7 bases spanning the gap. CDR1 and CDR2 from the germline V gene are MDHEN and SYDVKM. CDR3: CASSRVHGYTF. CDR3 nucleotide sequence: TGTGCCAGCAGTAGGGTTCATGGCTACACCTTC.

This clone appeared a few times. The V and J genes are TRBV4-1 and TRBJ2-1, with D unclear. The germline V gene has CDR1 MGHRA and CDR2 YSYEKL. This CDR3 has 11 residues. The V and J ends lost 4 bases and 8 bases respectively, with 6 bases between them. The CDR3 loop reads CASSRSDEQFF. The CDR3 DNA sequence: TGCGCCAGCAGCCGGTCCGATGAGCAGTTCTTC.

The J gene is TRBJ1-1, the V gene TRBV4-1; 8 bases map to TRBD1. This CDR3 has 16 residues. V lost 3 bases, J lost 1 base, and 7 bases stayed unmatched. The germline V gene encodes CDR1 MGHRA and CDR2 YSYEKL. The CDR3 region has the DNA TGCGCCAGCAGCCACAAACAGGGGGGCCCGAACACTGAAGCTTTCTTT. Translating gives CASSHKQGGPNTEAFF.

The chain recombines TRBV7-8 with TRBJ2-4, with D possibly being TRBD2 (6 bases). The germline V and J ends were trimmed by 4 bases and 8 bases, with 24 bases remaining between them. This CDR3 has 17 amino acids. Germline CDR1 reads SGHVS; CDR2 reads FQNEAQ. As DNA, the CDR3 is TGTGCCAGCAGCTCACTGACTAGAGCCTTCGTCGTGGACATTCAGTACTTC. It translates to CASSSLTRAFVVDIQYF. Combining the CDR3 with reference TRBV7-8 and TRBJ2-4 gives the whole variable domain GAGVSQSPRYKVAKRGQDVALRCDPISGHVSLFWYQQALGQGPEFLTYFQNEAQLDKSGLPSDRFFAERPEGSVSTLKIQRTQQEDSAVYLCASSSLTRAFVVDIQYFGAGTRLSVL.

J is TRBJ2-7 and V is TRBV10-3; 8 bases map to TRBD2. J was trimmed by 8 bases and V by 0 bases; bases with no gene match: 12. Per the germline V gene, CDR1 is ENHRY and CDR2 is SYGVKD. The CDR3 consists of 16 residues. The CDR3: CAISESPRGLDTQQYF. In DNA form, the CDR3 reads TGTGCCATCAGTGAGTCTCCTAGGGGACTAGATACCCAGCAGTACTTC.

DNA for the CDR3: TGTGCCAGCAGCCAAGACCTTGGGGGACGGGGTCAGCCCCAGCATTTT. Its translation is CASSQDLGGRGQPQHF. This chain connects TRBV4-2 to TRBJ1-5; TRBD1 is a possible D gene (5 bases). The germline V gene encodes CDR1 LGHNA and CDR2 YNFKEQ. This CDR3 region has 16 residues. Trimming shortened V by 0 bases and J by 6 bases, and 15 bases separated the two germline ends.

The chain carries TRBV27 and TRBJ2-4; 12 positions match TRBD2. The CDR3 contains 15 residues. Germline V gives CDR1 MNHEY, CDR2 SMNVEV (reference sequence). The ends lost 6 bases at V and 3 bases at J; junction bases unmatched: 3. CDR3 in DNA: TGTGCCAGCAGACTAGCGGGAGGAGGCAAAAACATTCAGTACTTC. Its translation is CASRLAGGGKNIQYF.

The chain carries TRBV25-1 and TRBJ1-1; 11 bases map to TRBD1. Trimming cost V 5 bases and J 1 base; bases outside gene matches: 6. CDR1 is MGHDK, CDR2 SYGVNS, per germline. The CDR3 contains 16 residues. CDR3 coding DNA: TGTGCCAGCAGTTTTGCCGGGACAGGGGGGAACACTGAAGCTTTCTTT. Translated: CASSFAGTGGNTEAFF.

The gene calls are TRBV30 and TRBJ1-3; D possibly corresponds to TRBD1 (5 bases). Trimming cost V 0 bases and J 2 bases, with 11 bases left between them. The CDR3 extends over 15 amino acids. From germline, CDR1 is GTSNPN and CDR2 SVGIG (reference sequence). The chain's CDR3 is CAWSVRGGPGNTIYF. The CDR3, as DNA: TGTGCCTGGAGTGTAAGGGGCGGGCCTGGAAACACCATATATTTT.

This clone was observed a few times. This specimen includes other DNA sequences encoding the same CDR3. The chain links TRBV5-1 to TRBJ2-2; D is unclear. In germline, CDR1 is SGHRS, CDR2 YFSETQ. V was pared by 4 bases and J by 2 bases, with 3 bases between. The CDR3 is 12 residues long. Written as DNA, the CDR3 is TGCGCCAGCAGCCTTAACACCGGGGAGCTGTTTTTT. Its translation: CASSLNTGELFF.

This clone was detected only once. The chain combines TRBV10-3 with TRBJ2-3; unclear D gene. The CDR3 has 11 amino acids. Trimming left V 4 bases short and J 6 bases short, with 5 bases between. Germline lookup yields CDR1 ENHRY and CDR2 SYGVKD. The CDR3 DNA follows: TGTGCCATCAGTGGGGGTGATACGCAGTATTTT. Translating it yields CAISGGDTQYF.

The chain couples TRBV5-1 to TRBJ2-7; no clear D. The CDR3 contains 14 residues. Germline V CDR1 and CDR2: SGHRS, YFSETQ. Trimming took 1 base from V and 2 from J, leaving 10 bases between them. The CDR3 region is CASSLPGITYEQYF. CDR3 coding DNA: TGCGCCAGCAGCTTGCCAGGTATAACCTACGAGCAGTACTTC. Drawing the rest from reference TRBV5-1 and TRBJ2-7, the complete variable domain is KAGVTQTPRYLIKTRGQQVTLSCSPISGHRSVSWYQQTPGQGLQFLFEYFSETQRNKGNFPGRFSGRQFSNSRSEMNVSTLELGDSALYLCASSLPGITYEQYFGPGTRLTVT.

This chain joins TRBV30 and TRBJ1-2; D may be TRBD1 (5 bases). The CDR3 runs 14 residues. The V and J ends lost 7 bases and 8 bases respectively, with 23 bases between them. Per the germline V gene, CDR1 is GTSNPN and CDR2 is SVGIG (reference sequence). The CDR3 spells CAFTRGGGGAGYTF. The CDR3 DNA sequence: TGTGCCTTCACCCGGGGGGGTGGAGGTGCGGGCTACACCTTC. Full variable domain (remainder filled in from reference TRBV30 and TRBJ1-2): SQTIHQWPATLVQPVGSPLSLECTVEGTSNPNLYWYRQAAGRGLQLLFYSVGIGQISSEVPQNLSASRPQDRQFILSSKKLLLSDSGFYLCAFTRGGGGAGYTFGSGTRLTVV.

The CDR3 region is CASSANRGKETQYF. The DNA of the CDR3 is TGTGCCAGCAGCGCGAACAGGGGAAAAGAGACCCAGTACTTC. The rearrangement links TRBV5-6 to TRBJ2-5; 7 bases line up with TRBD1. The CDR3 totals 14 residues. Germline-derived CDR1 and CDR2 are SGHDT and YYEEEE. The ends lost 4 bases at V and 3 bases at J; junction bases unmatched: 6.

V usage is TRBV6-1 and J usage is TRBJ1-2, with TRBD1 identical over 7 bases. J lost 2 bases, V lost 5 bases, and 2 bases had no gene match. Germline loops: CDR1 MNHNS, CDR2 SASEGT. This CDR3 is 13 amino acids long. CDR3 sequence (DNA): TGTGCCAGCAGTCTGGGACAGAACTATGGCTACACCTTC. Protein product: CASSLGQNYGYTF.